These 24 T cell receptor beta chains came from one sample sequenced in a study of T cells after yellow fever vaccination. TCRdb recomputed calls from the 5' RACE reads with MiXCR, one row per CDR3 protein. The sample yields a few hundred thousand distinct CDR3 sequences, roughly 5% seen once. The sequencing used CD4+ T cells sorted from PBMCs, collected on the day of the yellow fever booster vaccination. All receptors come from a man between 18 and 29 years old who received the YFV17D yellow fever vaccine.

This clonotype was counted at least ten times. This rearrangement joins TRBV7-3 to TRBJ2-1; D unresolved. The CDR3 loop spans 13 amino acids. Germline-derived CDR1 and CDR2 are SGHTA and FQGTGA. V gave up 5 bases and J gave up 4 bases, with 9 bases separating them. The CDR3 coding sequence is TGTGCCAGCAGCCCCCCCCCTTACAATGAGCAGTTCTTC. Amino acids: CASSPPPYNEQFF.

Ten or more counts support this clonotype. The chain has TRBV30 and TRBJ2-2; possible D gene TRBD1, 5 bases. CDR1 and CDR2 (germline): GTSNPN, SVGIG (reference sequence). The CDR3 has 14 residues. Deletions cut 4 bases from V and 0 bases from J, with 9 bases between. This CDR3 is CAWTQGANTGELFF. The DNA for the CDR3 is TGTGCCTGGACCCAGGGTGCGAACACCGGGGAGCTGTTTTTT.

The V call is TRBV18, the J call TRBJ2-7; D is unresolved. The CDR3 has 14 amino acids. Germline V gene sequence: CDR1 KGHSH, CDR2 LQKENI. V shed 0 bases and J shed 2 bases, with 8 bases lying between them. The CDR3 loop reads CASSPPRPPYEQYF. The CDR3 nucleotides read TGTGCCAGCTCACCACCCAGGCCCCCCTACGAGCAGTACTTC.

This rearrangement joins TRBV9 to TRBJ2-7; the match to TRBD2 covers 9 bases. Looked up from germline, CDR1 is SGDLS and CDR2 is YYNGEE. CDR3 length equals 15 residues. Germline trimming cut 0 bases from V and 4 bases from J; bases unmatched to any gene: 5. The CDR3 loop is CASSVEAGGYYEQYF. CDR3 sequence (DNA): TGTGCCAGCAGCGTAGAGGCGGGGGGGTATTACGAGCAGTACTTC.

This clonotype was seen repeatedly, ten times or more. CDR3 DNA: TGTGCCAGCAGCCGACTAGCGGGGGTTGAGACCCAGTACTTC. Translated, it gives CASSRLAGVETQYF. The V call is TRBV7-2, the J call TRBJ2-5; TRBD2 agrees at 12 bases. CDR3 length: 14 amino acids. Per germline, CDR1 SGHTA and CDR2 FQGNSA. After removal of 5 bases from V and 5 bases from J, the junction contained 3 bases not matched to a gene.

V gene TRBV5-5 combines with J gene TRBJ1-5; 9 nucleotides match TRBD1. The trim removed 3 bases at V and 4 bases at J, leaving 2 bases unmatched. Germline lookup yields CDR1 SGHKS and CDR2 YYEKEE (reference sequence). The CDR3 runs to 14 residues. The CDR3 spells CASSYDRGNQPQHF. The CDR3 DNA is TGTGCCAGCAGCTATGACAGGGGGAATCAGCCCCAGCATTTT.

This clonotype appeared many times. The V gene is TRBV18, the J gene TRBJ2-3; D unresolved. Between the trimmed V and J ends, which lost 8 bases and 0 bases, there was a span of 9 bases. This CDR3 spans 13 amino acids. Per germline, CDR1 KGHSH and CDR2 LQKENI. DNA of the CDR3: TGTGCCAGCAGTCCCGCTAGCACAGATACGCAGTATTTT. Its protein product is CASSPASTDTQYF.

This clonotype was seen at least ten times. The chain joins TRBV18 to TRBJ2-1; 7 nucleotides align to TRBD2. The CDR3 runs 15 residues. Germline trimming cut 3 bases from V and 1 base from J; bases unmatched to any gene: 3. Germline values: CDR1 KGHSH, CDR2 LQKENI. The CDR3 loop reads CASSPRGSSYNEQFF. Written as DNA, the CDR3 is TGTGCCAGCTCACCGCGGGGGTCGTCCTACAATGAGCAGTTCTTC.

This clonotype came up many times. CDR3 sequence: CASAAQAGGLYEQYF. In DNA, the CDR3 is TGCGCCAGCGCCGCTCAGGCAGGGGGTTTGTACGAGCAGTACTTC. V gene TRBV5-1 combines with J gene TRBJ2-7, with 7 bases fitting TRBD1. Trimming removed 7 bases from V and 4 bases from J; junction bases left unmatched: 14. The V gene's germline CDR1 is SGHRS and CDR2 YFSETQ. CDR3 length: 15 amino acids.

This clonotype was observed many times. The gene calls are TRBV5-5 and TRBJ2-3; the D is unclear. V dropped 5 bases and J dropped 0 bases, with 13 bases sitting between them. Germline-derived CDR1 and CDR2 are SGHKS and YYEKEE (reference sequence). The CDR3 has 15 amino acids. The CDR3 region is CASRPPGTSTDTQYF. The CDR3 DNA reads TGTGCCAGCAGACCTCCAGGAACTAGCACAGATACGCAGTATTTT.

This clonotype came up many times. This CDR3 is CASRRQGAAETQYF. As DNA, the CDR3 is TGCGCCAGCAGAAGACAGGGGGCCGCGGAGACCCAGTACTTC. The rearrangement uses TRBV5-1 and TRBJ2-5, with TRBD1 matching over 10 bases. The CDR3 runs to 14 residues. Germline CDR1 SGHRS, CDR2 YFSETQ. Trimming removed 5 bases from V and 5 bases from J; junction bases left unmatched: 6.

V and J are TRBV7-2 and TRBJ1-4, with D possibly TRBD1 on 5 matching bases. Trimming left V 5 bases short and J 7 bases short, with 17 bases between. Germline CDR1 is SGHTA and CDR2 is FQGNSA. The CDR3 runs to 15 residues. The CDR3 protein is CASSPRPTQGEKLFF. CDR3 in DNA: TGTGCCAGCAGCCCCAGACCAACCCAGGGTGAAAAACTGTTTTTT.

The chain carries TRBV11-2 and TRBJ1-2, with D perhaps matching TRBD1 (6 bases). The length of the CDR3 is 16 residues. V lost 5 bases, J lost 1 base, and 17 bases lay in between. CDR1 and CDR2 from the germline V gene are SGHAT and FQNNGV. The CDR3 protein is CASSPLFGGLNYGYTF. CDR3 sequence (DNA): TGTGCCAGCAGCCCCTTATTTGGGGGGCTTAACTATGGCTACACCTTC.

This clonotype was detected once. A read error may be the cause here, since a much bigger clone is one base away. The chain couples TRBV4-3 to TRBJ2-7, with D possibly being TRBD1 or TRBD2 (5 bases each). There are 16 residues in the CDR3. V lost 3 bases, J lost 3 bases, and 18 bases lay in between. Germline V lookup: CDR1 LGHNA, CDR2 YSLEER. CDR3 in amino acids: CASSHRLGESYYEQYF. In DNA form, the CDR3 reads TGCGCCAGCAGCCACCGACTGGGGGAGAGCTACTACGAGCAGTACTTC.

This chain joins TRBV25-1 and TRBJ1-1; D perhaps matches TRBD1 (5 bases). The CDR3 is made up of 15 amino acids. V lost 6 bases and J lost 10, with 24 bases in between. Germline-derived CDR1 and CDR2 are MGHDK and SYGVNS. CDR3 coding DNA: TGTGCCAGCAGCGACCCCCTTTCCGACAGCAGCGGAGCTTTCTTT. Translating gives CASSDPLSDSSGAFF.

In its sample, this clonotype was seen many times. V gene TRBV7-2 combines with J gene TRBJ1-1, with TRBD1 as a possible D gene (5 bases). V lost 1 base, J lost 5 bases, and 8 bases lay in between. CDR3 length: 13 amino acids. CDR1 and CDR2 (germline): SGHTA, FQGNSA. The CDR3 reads CASSLEEGTEAFF. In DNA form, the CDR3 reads TGTGCCAGCAGCTTAGAGGAGGGGACTGAAGCTTTCTTT.

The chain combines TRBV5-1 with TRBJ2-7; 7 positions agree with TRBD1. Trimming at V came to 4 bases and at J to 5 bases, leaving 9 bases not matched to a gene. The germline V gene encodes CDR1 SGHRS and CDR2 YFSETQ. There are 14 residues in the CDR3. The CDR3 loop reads CASSPVTGNHEQYF. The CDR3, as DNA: TGCGCCAGCAGCCCGGTGACAGGGAACCACGAGCAGTACTTC.

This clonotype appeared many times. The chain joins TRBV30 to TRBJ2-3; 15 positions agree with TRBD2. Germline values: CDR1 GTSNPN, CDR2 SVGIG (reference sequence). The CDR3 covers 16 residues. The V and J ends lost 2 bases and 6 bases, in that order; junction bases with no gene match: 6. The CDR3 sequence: CAWSLGLAGGLDTQYF. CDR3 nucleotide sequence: TGTGCCTGGAGTCTGGGACTAGCGGGGGGATTGGATACGCAGTATTTT.

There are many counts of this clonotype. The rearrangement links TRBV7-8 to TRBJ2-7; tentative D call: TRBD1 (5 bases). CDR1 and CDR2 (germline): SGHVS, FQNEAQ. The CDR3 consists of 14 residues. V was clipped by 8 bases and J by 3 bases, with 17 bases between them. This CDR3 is CASSQGNGLYEQYF. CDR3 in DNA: TGTGCCAGCTCCCAGGGCAATGGGCTCTACGAGCAGTACTTC. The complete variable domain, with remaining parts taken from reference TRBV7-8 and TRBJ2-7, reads GAGVSQSPRYKVAKRGQDVALRCDPISGHVSLFWYQQALGQGPEFLTYFQNEAQLDKSGLPSDRFFAERPEGSVSTLKIQRTQQEDSAVYLCASSQGNGLYEQYFGPGTRLTVT.

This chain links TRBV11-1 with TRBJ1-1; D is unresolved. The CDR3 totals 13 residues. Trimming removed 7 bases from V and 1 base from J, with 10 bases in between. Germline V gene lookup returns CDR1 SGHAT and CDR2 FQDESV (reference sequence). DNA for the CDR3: TGTGCCAGCACCCCGACGCGGAACACTGAAGCTTTCTTT. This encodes CASTPTRNTEAFF.

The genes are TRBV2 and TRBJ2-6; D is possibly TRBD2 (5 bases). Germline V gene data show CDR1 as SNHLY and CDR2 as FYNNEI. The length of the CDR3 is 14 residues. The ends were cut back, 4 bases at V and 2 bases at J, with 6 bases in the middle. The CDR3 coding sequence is TGTGCCAGCAGTGGAGGGCCTGGGGCCAACGTCCTGACTTTC. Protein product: CASSGGPGANVLTF.

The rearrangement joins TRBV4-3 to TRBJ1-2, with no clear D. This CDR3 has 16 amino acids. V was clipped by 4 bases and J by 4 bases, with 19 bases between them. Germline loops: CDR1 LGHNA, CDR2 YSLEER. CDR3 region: CASSPLLLSSTYGYTF. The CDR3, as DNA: TGCGCCAGCAGCCCCCTTCTGTTATCATCAACCTATGGCTACACCTTC.

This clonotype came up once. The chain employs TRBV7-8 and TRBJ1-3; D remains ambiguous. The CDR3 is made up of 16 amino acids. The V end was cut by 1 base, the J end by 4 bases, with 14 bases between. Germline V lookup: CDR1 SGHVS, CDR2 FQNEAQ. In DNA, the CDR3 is TGTGCCAGCAGCTTAGTACTTCTCGTGGGAGGAAACACCATATATTTT. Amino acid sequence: CASSLVLLVGGNTIYF.

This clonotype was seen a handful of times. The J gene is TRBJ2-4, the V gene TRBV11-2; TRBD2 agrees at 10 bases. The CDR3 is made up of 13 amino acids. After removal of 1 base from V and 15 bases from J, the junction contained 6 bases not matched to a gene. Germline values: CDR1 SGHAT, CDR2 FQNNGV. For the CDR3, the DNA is TGTGCCAGCAGCTTAGTGGGAGCGGGGGGGCGGTACTTC. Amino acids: CASSLVGAGGRYF.